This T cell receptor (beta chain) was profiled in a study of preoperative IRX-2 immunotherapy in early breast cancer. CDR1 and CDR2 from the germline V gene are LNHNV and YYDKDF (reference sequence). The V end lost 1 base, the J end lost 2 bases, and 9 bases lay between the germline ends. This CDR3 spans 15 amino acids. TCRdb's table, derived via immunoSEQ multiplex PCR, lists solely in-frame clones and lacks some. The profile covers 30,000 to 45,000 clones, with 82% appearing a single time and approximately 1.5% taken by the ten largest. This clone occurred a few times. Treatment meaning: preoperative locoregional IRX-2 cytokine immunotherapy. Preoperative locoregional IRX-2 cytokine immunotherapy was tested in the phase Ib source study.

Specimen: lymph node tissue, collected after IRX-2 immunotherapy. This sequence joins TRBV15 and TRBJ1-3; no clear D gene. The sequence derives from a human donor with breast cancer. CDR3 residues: CATSRAPGTGNTIYF. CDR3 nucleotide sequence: TGTGCCACCAGCAGAGCCCCAGGAACTGGAAACACCATATATTTT.